This entry is about one T cell receptor (beta chain). The antigen is unknown. These data belong to a study of shared clonotypes between healthy human individuals. The study, taken as a whole, reports: Generation of non-shared clonotypes was less probable than generation of clonotypes shared by all four donors.

The CDR3 loop spans 15 amino acids. V shed 1 base and J 5 bases; nucleotides not matched to a gene: 7. Germline V gene lookup returns CDR1 SGHTA and CDR2 FQGNSA. Data came from immunoSEQ multiplex PCR; TCRdb stores just in-frame clones and leaves some out. The table records roughly 2.2 million clones, roughly 90% of them present only once. The chain links TRBV7-2 to TRBJ2-7; TRBD2 matches at 8 bases. What was sequenced was naive CD4+ T cells from PBMCs. The sample's subset: CD45RA+ positively selected. This clonotype was obtained from a man between 18 and 35 years old in good health. Some clones in this sample may be carry-over from other donors' samples. CDR3 sequence: CASSLGYGRADEQYF. The CDR3 nucleotides are TGTGCCAGCAGCTTAGGCTACGGGAGGGCCGACGAGCAGTACTTC.